The present T cell receptor (beta chain) was sequenced within a study of cytomegalovirus exposure and HLA in healthy donors. Study-wide results and caveats: About 87% or about 30% of the time was how often most TCR beta V segments were productive, according to an earlier analysis. In a later analysis, approximately 15,000 TCR beta sequences were associated with HLA alleles at 0.05 false discovery rate. There were a few CMV-associated chains whose specificity for CMV antigens was confirmed in vitro.

Each donor's status was that of a healthy bone marrow donor. CDR1 is ENHRY, CDR2 SYGVKD, per germline. The CDR3 covers 14 residues. V lost 9 bases and J lost 4; bases outside the gene matches: 6. Researchers ran the PCR with 60 Vbeta and 13 Jbeta primers. Measured with immunoSEQ multiplex PCR; TCRdb has only the in-frame clones, and not every one. In the table there are about 140,000 clones, 79% of which are singletons. About this clone itself: Its specificity is unknown.

Material for sequencing was PBMCs. V is TRBV10-3 and J is TRBJ1-5, with 10 bases fitting TRBD1. The receptor was isolated from a man between 18 and 35 years old in good health and CMV-seronegative. The chain's CDR3 is CAIGTGALNQPQHF. For the CDR3, the DNA is TGTGCCATAGGGACAGGGGCTTTGAATCAGCCCCAGCATTTT.